This T cell receptor beta chain was identified in a study of OX40 agonist ivuxolimab in advanced cancers. For context, the study as a whole: Ivuxolimab was an agonistic, fully human IgG2 monoclonal antibody directed against OX40 (CD134), a costimulatory receptor. The paper describes the monotherapy dose-escalation part (N of about 55 patients) of the phase I trial of ivuxolimab. Partial responses occurred in three dose-escalation patients: two with cutaneous melanoma and one with hepatocellular carcinoma. Intravenous ivuxolimab was administered to patients every 2 weeks at six dose levels: 0.01, 0.1, 0.3, 1.5, 3 and 10 mg/kg. Patients were allowed to have had prior anti-PD-1, anti-PD-L1 or anti-CTLA-4 therapy, and approximately 40% of the dose-escalation patients had been treated with checkpoint inhibitors. Of the 50 or so patients in dose escalation, 19 had hepatocellular carcinoma, some 15 had melanoma, 9 had renal cell carcinoma and 9 had head and neck cancer. The purpose of peripheral TCRbeta sequencing was to test whether ivuxolimab changed TCR sequence diversity and led to clonal T-cell expansion. The dose-escalation cohort was 82.7% male with a mean age of about 54 years, ranging from 23 to 79. Broader findings and caveats from the paper: Low levels of normalized T-cell clonal expansion were also seen in some nonresponding patients. At doses of 0.1 to 3.0 mg/kg, clonal expansion of both CD4+ and CD8+ blood T cells was observed from baseline to week 6. In partial responders in the 0.1-3.0 mg/kg groups, normalized peripheral clonal expansion was found to be among the lowest, especially among CD8+ T cells. The antigen specificity of the clonally expanded peripheral T cells was not determined. After ivuxolimab, expanded clones were on average more numerous among CD8+ T cells than among CD4+ T cells.

The CDR3 covers 14 residues, taking in both the cysteine and the phenylalanine. Only the CDR3 DNA stays, 42 bases, in frame from base 1. V was cut back by 2 bases and J by 1 base, leaving a gap of 8 bases between them. Based on the germline V gene (reference sequence), the CDR1 and CDR2 sequences are SEHNR and FQNEAQ. Patients with a history of autoimmune disease or receiving systemic immunosuppression were excluded from the trial. Peripheral blood for TCR sequencing was drawn from every dose cohort at baseline, at cycle 4 day 1 and at cycle 7 day 1. The samples were taken from a phase I, first-in-human, multicenter, open-label dose-escalation trial of ivuxolimab. Adults with locally advanced or metastatic melanoma, renal cell, hepatocellular, or head and neck squamous cell carcinoma were enrolled in the trial. Before TCR sequencing, CD4+ and CD8+ T cells were separately sorted from peripheral blood.

To sequence the TCRbeta CDR3 region, genomic DNA was isolated from the sorted cells. TCRbeta CDR3 regions were sequenced using the immunoSEQ Assay. TCRdb carries this immuneACCESS record with in-frame sequences only. Its versions omit some clonotypes, under half of them owing to an unresolved V gene in the studies checked, with the rest unexplained. The sample table shows some 86,000 clones, and roughly 91% are seen once. Of the sample, less than 0.35% falls within the top ten clones. Comments on this clone: It lacks a known antigen. One base away there is no much larger clone; base qualities are not given.

The sequenced sample was CD4+ or CD8+ T cells sorted from blood, obtained in a trial of the OX40 agonist ivuxolimab. The V gene is TRBV7-9 and the J gene is TRBJ2-5; no D gene can be assigned with confidence. The sequence derives from an adult with an advanced solid tumor such as melanoma, head and neck, liver or kidney cancer. The CDR3 is CASSLQVSQETQYF. The nucleotide sequence reads as follows: TGTGCCAGCAGCTTACAGGTTTCCCAAGAGACCCAGTACTTC.